These 5 T cell receptor beta chains were sequenced from one sample in a study of blood T cell repertoires in COVID-19. Some clones are missing from TCRdb's copy, which holds only in-frame ones; the method was immunoSEQ multiplex PCR. This sample yields about 240,000 clones, of which 88% are seen a single time; around 0.78% belongs to the top ten. Source material: peripheral blood. The receptors originated from a woman in her 30s with acute or convalescent COVID-19.

This chain joins TRBV9 and TRBJ1-1, with a weak D call TRBD1 (5 bases). Germline V gene lookup returns CDR1 SGDLS and CDR2 YYNGEE. Between the trimmed V and J ends, which lost 4 bases and 1 base, there was a span of 8 bases. CDR3 length equals 13 residues. CDR3: CASSLGQNTEAFF. The DNA for the CDR3 is TGTGCCAGCAGCCTTGGACAGAACACTGAAGCTTTCTTT.

This chain links TRBV24-1 with TRBJ2-5; no definite D call. Germline CDR1 KGHDR, CDR2 SFDVKD. This CDR3 region has 17 residues. The V end was cut by 1 base, the J end by 5 bases, with 19 bases between. Here the CDR3 DNA reads TGTGCCACCAGTGATTTTGTCCCAGTCGCGGATCGGGAGACCCAGTACTTC. Translation gives CATSDFVPVADRETQYF.

Here the CDR3 reads CASSVGLGPGEETQYF. In DNA, the CDR3 is TGTGCCAGCAGTGTGGGGCTGGGGCCAGGGGAAGAGACCCAGTACTTC. The gene calls are TRBV6-1 and TRBJ2-5, with a weak D call TRBD1 (6 bases). V was trimmed by 4 bases and J by 3 bases, leaving 18 bases between them. CDR1 MNHNS and CDR2 SASEGT come from the germline V gene. This CDR3 comprises 16 residues.

The count of this clone is one. This CDR3 is CASSTRTGSGNTIYF. The CDR3 nucleotides read TGTGCCAGCTCAACACGGACAGGCTCTGGAAACACCATATATTTT. This chain connects TRBV18 to TRBJ1-3; TRBD1 agrees at 7 bases. The CDR3 spans 15 residues. The V gene's germline CDR1 is KGHSH and CDR2 LQKENI. V lost 5 bases to trimming and J lost 0 bases; unmatched junction nucleotides: 4.

The chain is built from TRBV6-5 and TRBJ2-7; TRBD2 agrees at 7 bases. After removal of 6 bases from V and 3 bases from J, the junction contained 5 bases not matched to a gene. The CDR3 is made up of 13 amino acids. Germline CDR1 and CDR2: MNHEY and SVGAGI. The CDR3 nucleotides are TGTGCCAGCAGAACCGGGACTAACTACGAGCAGTACTTC. This sequence encodes CASRTGTNYEQYF.